The clone carrying this TCR beta chain was recorded a few times. What it binds is unknown. The data are from a study of persistence of HIV-infected CD4 T cells. The study's findings and limits: Within sorted populations, more oligoclonal TCRs accompanied more oligoclonal proviruses. Compared with CD3/CD28-stimulated cells, CMV- and Gag-responding cells showed lower TCRbeta richness.

The immunoSEQ assay was version 4, run in survey mode. Sequenced by immunoSEQ multiplex PCR; TCRdb stores in-frame clones only, minus some. The sample includes 25,000 to 30,000 clones, around four fifths seen only once; the top ten take roughly 0.8%. The germline CDR1 and CDR2 sequences are SGHTA and FQGTGA. The trim removed 2 bases at V and 4 bases at J, leaving 3 bases unmatched. This CDR3 has 15 residues. Cells were stimulated with CMV-infected fibroblast lysates at 10 ug/mL. Memory cells lacking CD40L and CD69 with high CD45RO were sorted. Donors were HIV-1-infected adults who began suppressive ART during chronic infection. CD8-depleted PBMCs were stimulated 15 to 20 hours with anti-CD28/CD49d costimulation, CD40-blocking antibody and enfuvirtide.

Here the sequenced sample was CD4+ T cells sorted from PBMCs after approximately 20-hour stimulation, taken from a patient who received antiretroviral therapy. This receptor was obtained from an adult woman with HIV who was CMV-seropositive. The rearrangement links TRBV7-3 to TRBJ2-3; TRBD1 matches 10 bases. CDR3 DNA sequence: TGTGCCAGCAGCTTAGGGACAGGGGTTGCAGATACGCAGTATTTT. It specifies CASSLGTGVADTQYF.